The TCR beta chain described here comes from a study of OX40 agonist ivuxolimab in advanced cancers. Libraries were prepared by immunoSEQ multiplex PCR; TCRdb keeps only in-frame clonotypes and omits some of them. This table holds 20,000 or so clones, less than 85% found once. Cycle 7 day 1, cycle 4 day 1, and baseline were the timepoints at which blood was sampled. The germline V and J ends were trimmed by 0 bases and 7 bases, with 17 bases remaining between them. This CDR3 comprises 16 residues. Germline V gene lookup returns CDR1 SGDLS and CDR2 YYNGEE. On this clone: The antigen is undetermined.

Study results and limitations: Nonresponders, in some cases, also had low normalized T-cell clonal expansion.

The sequence was collected from an adult with an advanced solid tumor such as melanoma, head and neck, liver or kidney cancer. This material consisted of CD4+ or CD8+ T cells sorted from blood, taken in a trial of the OX40 agonist ivuxolimab. The genes are TRBV9 and TRBJ2-1; D may be TRBD1 (6 bases). The CDR3 nucleotides read TGTGCCAGCAGCGTAGCTTTTGTGCAGGGGACGAATGAGCAGTTCTTC. Residues: CASSVAFVQGTNEQFF.